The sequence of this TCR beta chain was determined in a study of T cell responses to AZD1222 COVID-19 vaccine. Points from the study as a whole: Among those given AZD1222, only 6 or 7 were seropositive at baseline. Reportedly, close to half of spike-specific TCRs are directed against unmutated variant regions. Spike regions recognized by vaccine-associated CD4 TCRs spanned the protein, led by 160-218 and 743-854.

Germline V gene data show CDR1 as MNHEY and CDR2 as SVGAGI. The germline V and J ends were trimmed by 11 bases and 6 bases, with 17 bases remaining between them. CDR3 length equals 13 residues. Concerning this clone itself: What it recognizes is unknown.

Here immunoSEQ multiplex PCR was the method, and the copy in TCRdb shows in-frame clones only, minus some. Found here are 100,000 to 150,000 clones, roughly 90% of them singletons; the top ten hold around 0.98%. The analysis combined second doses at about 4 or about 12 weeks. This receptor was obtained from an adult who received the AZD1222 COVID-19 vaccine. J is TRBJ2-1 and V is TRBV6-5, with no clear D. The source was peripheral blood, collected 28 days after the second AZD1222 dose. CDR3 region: CAHGDSLGNEQFF. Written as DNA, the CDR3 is TGTGCCCATGGGGATAGTTTGGGCAATGAGCAGTTCTTC.